This T cell receptor beta chain came from a study of T cell responses to AZD1222 COVID-19 vaccine. Regarding the study as a whole: It was only after the peak T cell response that any repertoires were sampled. Vaccine-associated CD4 TCRs spanned spike, dominant at 160-218 and 743-854. Spike-specific TCR repertoires showed rising breadth and depth after two AZD1222 doses. Baseline seropositivity characterized only a handful of AZD1222 recipients.

This CDR3 contains 14 residues. CDR1 is KGHSH and CDR2 is LQKENI in the germline V gene. Trimming pared 3 bases from V and 6 bases from J, leaving 14 bases between. Repertoires were generated with immunoSEQ multiplex PCR, while TCRdb's copy carries only in-frame clones and drops some. The sample has about 120,000 clones, approximately 84% seen once. As regards this clone: Antigen unknown.

This sequence originates from an adult in good health. The gene calls are TRBV18 and TRBJ1-2; TRBD1 is a possible D gene (6 bases). The sequencing used peripheral blood, collected on day 0 of AZD1222 vaccination. For the CDR3, the DNA is TGTGCCAGCTCACCGGGACGACAGGTCGATGGCTACACCTTC. Translation: CASSPGRQVDGYTF.